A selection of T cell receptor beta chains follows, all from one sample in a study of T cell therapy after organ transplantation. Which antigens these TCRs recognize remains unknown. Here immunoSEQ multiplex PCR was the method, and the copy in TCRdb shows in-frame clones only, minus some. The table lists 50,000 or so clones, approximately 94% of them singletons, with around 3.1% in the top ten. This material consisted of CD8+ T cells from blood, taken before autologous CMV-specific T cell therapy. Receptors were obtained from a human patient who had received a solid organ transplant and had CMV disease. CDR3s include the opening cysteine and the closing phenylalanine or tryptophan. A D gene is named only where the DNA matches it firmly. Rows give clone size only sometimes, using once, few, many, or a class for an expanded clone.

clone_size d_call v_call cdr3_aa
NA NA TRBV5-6 CASSLGGVGELFF
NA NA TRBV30 CAWSVDASVGYTF
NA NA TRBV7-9 CASSLSPVESQPQHF
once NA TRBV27 CASSLFQGSYQETQYF
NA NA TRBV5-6 CASSQVGGELFF
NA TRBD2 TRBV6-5 CASSLLAGDSDTQYF
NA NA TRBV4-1 CASSLGTGVSYEQYF
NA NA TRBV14 CASSPGLTVAGELFF
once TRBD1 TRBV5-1 CASSSEGQGARLGEFGGDPYEQYF
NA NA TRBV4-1 CASSQPSGFGEQYF
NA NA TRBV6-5 CASSPQGIEAFF
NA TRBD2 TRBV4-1 CASSPMTSGVSYEQYF
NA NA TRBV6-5 CASSYSGGGPGGTQYF
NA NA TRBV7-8 CASSSGGGRQPQHF
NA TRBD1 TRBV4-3 CASSHGTVTDTQYF